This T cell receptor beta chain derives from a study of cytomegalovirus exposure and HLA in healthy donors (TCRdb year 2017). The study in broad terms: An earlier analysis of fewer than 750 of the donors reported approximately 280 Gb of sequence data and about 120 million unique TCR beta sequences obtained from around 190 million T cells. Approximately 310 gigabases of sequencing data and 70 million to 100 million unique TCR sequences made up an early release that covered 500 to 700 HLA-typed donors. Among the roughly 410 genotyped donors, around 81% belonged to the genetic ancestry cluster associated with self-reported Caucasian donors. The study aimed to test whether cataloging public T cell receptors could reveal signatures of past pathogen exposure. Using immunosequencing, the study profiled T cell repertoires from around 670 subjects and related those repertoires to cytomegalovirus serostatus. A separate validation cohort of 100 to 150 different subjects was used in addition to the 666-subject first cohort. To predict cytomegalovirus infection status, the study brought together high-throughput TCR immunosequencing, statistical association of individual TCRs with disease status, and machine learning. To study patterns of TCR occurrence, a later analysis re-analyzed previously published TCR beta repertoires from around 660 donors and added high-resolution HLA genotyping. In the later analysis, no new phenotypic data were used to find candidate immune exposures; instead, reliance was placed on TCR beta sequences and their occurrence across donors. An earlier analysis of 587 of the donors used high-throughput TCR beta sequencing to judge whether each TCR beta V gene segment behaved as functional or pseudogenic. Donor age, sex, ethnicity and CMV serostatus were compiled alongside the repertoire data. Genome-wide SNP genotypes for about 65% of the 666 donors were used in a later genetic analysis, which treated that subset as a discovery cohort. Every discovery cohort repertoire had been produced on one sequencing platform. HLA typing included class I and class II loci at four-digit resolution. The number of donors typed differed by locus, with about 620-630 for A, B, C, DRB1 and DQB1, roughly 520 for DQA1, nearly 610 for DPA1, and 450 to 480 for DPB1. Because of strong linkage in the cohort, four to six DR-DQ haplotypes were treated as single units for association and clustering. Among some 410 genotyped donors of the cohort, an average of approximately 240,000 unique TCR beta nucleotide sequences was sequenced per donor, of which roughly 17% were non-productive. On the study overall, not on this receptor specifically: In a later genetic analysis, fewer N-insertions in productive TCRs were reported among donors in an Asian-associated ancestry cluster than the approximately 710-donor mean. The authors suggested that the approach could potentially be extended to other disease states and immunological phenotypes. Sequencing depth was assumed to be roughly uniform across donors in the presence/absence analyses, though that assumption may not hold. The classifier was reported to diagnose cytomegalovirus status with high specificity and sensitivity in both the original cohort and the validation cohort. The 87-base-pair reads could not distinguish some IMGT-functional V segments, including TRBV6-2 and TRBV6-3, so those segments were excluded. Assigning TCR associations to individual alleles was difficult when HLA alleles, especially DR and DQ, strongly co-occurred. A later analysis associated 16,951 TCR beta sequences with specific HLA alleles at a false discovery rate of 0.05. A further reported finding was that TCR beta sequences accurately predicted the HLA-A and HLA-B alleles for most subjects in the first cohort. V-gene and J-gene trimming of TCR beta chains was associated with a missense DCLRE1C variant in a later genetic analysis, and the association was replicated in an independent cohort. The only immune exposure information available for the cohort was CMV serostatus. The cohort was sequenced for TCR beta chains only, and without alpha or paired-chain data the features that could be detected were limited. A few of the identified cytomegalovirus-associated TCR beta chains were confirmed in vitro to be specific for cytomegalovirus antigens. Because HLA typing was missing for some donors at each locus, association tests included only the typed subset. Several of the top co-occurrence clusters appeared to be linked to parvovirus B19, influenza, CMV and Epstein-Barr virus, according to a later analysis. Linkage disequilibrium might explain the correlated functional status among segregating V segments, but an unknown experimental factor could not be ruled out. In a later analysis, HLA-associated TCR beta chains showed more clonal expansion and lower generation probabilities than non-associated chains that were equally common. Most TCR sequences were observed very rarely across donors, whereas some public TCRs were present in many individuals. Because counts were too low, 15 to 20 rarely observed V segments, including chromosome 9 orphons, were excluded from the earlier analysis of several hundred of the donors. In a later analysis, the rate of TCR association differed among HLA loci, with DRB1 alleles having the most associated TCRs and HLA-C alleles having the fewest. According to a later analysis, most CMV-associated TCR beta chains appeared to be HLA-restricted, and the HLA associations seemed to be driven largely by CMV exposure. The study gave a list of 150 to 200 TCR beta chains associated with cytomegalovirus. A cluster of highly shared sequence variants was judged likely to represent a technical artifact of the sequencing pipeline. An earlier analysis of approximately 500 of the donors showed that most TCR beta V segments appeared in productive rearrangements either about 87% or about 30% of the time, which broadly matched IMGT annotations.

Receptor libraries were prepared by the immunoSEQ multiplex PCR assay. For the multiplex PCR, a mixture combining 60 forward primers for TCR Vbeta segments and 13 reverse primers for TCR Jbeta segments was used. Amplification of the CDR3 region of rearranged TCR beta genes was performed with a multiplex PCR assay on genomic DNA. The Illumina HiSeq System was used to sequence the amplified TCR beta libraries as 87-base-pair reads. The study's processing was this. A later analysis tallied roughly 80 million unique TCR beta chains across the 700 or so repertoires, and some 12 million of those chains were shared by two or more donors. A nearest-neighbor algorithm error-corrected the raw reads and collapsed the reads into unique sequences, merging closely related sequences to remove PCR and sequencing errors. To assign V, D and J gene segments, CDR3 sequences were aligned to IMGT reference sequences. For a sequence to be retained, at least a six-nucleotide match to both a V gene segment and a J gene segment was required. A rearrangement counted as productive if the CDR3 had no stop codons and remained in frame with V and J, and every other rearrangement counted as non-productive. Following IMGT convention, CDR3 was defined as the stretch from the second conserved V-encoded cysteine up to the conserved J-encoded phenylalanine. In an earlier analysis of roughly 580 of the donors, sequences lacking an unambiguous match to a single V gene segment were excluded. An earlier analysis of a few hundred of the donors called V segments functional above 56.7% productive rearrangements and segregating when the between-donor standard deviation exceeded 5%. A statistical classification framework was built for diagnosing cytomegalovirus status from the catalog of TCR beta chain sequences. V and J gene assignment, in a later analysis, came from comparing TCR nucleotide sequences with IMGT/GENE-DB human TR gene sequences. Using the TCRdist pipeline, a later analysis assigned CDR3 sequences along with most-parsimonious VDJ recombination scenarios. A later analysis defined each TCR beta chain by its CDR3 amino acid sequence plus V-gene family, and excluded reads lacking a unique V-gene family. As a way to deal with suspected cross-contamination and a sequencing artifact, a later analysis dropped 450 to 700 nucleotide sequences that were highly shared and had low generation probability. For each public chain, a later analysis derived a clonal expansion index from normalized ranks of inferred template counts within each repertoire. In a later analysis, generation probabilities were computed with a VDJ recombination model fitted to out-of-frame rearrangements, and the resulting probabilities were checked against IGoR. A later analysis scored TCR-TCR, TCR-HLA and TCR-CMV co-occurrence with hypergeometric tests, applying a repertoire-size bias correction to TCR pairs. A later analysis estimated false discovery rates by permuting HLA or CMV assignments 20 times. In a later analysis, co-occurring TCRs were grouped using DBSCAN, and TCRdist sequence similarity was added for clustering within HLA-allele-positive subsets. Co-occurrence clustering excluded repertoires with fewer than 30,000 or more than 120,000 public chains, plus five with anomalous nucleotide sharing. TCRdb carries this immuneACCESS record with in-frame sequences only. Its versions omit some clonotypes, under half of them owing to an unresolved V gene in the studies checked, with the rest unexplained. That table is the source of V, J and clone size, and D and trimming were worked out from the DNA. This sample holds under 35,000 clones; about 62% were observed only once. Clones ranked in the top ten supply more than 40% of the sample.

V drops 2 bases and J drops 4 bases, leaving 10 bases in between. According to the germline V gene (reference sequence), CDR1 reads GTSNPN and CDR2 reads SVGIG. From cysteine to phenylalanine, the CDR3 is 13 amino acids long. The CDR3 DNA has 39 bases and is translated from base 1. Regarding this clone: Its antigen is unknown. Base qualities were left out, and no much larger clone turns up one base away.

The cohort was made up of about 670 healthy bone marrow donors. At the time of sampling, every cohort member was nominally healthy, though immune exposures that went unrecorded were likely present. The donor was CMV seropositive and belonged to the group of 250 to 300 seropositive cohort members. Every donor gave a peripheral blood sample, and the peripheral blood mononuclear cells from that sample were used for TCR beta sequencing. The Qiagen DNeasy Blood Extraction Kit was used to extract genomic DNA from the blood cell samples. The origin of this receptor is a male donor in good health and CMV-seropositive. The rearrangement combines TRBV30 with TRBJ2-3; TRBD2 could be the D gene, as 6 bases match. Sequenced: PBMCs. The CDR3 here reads CAWSRGEADTQYF. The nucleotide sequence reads TGTGCCTGGAGTAGAGGGGAGGCAGATACGCAGTATTTT. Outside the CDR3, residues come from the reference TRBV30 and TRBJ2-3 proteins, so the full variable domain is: SQTIHQWPATLVQPVGSPLSLECTVEGTSNPNLYWYRQAAGRGLQLLFYSVGIGQISSEVPQNLSASRPQDRQFILSSKKLLLSDSGFYLCAWSRGEADTQYFGPGTRLTVL.